Reported below is one T cell receptor (beta chain). This entry belongs to a study of blood T cell repertoires in COVID-19. On the study more broadly: From T cells, B-cell-depleted T cells, or PBMCs came the material, which was cDNA or gDNA.

Authors' processing steps: Cell counts per sample came from amplifying reference gene primers. This table comes from immunoSEQ multiplex PCR, and its TCRdb copy is limited to in-frame clones, with some not included. That table supplies the V and J calls and clone size; D and trimming were determined from the DNA. Of 240,000 or so clones listed, around 89% were seen once; the top ten hold roughly 9%. Two negative PCRs, clearance, or symptom resolution characterized the recovered Cohort 3 donors. Looked up from germline, CDR1 is MNHEY and CDR2 is SMNVEV (reference sequence). The CDR3 loop spans 16 amino acids. V lost 2 bases, J lost 0 bases, and 14 bases lay in between.

The material sequenced was PBMCs or T cells enriched from blood (not recorded which). The receptor was derived from a man in his forties or fifties who had recovered from COVID-19. The chain carries TRBV27 and TRBJ2-7; D uncertain. The chain's CDR3 is CASSLGAPYFSYEQYF. The CDR3 nucleotides are TGTGCCAGCAGTTTAGGTGCCCCCTATTTCTCCTACGAGCAGTACTTC.